This is a list of T cell receptor beta chains from one sample in a study of long-term antiretroviral therapy in people with HIV. Data came from immunoSEQ multiplex PCR; TCRdb stores just in-frame clones and leaves some out. The data contain about 12,000 clones, approximately 90% of them seen just once; the ten biggest clones take up 22%. Sequenced here: unsorted PBMCs, sampled 2.1 years after starting antiretroviral therapy. The source of these receptors is a woman in her forties with HIV. Both conserved end residues are part of each CDR3. Fields, in order: J gene, clone size, V gene, D gene, CDR3 DNA, CDR3 protein. The D gene is left open where the match is weak. Only some rows state a clone size, as once, few, many or a class for expanded clones.

TRBJ2-5 | - | TRBV19 | TRBD1 | TGTGCCAGTCAGACAGGGGATAAACAAGAGACCCAGTACTTC | CASQTGDKQETQYF
TRBJ2-5 | - | TRBV6-1 | - | TGTGCCAGCAGTGGGCAGGGAAAGACCCAGTACTTC | CASSGQGKTQYF
TRBJ2-7 | once | TRBV6-1 | - | TGTGCCAGCATAGGGGGAGCTGTGGCTCGGCAGTACTTC | CASIGGAVARQYF
TRBJ1-1 | - | TRBV4-1 | - | TGCGCCAGCAGCCGCCAGACAGAGATGAACACTGAAGCTTTCTTT | CASSRQTEMNTEAFF
TRBJ2-2 | - | TRBV25-1 | - | TGTGCCAGCAGTGAATCCCCAGGCGCTAACACCGGGGAGCTGTTTTTT | CASSESPGANTGELFF
TRBJ2-2 | - | TRBV30 | - | TGTGCCTGGAGTAGAGGGGAGCTGTTTTTT | CAWSRGELFF
TRBJ2-2 | - | TRBV7-2 | TRBD1 | TGTGCCAGCAGTACCGGACAGGGCGGGGAGCTGTTTTTT | CASSTGQGGELFF
TRBJ1-1 | - | TRBV13 | - | TGTGCCAGCAGCGACGTTAGGGCTTTCTTT | CASSDVRAFF
TRBJ2-1 | - | TRBV7-2 | - | TGTGCCAGCAGCTTCTCCGCTGACAATGAGCAGTTCTTC | CASSFSADNEQFF
TRBJ1-5 | few | TRBV2 | - | TGTGCCAGCAGCGGGGGGACCGGGGGGGTCGGCAATCAGCCCCAGCATTTT | CASSGGTGGVGNQPQHF
TRBJ2-3 | - | TRBV6-1 | - | TGTGCCAGCAGTGAAGATTTCACGGTAGCGCAGTATTTT | CASSEDFTVAQYF
TRBJ1-3 | - | TRBV4-1 | TRBD1 | TGCGCCAGCAGCGGCGGTGGGACAGGGATCGGAAACACCATATATTTT | CASSGGGTGIGNTIYF
TRBJ2-5 | - | TRBV6-1 | TRBD1 | TGTGCCAGCAGTCCTCGGACAGGGGGACAAGAGACCCAGTACTTC | CASSPRTGGQETQYF
TRBJ1-2 | - | TRBV5-3 | - | TGTGCCAGCAGCTTCAGCGGGGGAAGCAATGGCTACACCTTC | CASSFSGGSNGYTF
TRBJ1-6 | - | TRBV21-1 | - | TGTGCCAGCAGCAAAGCCGGGAGGGTCAGCTCGCCGGGTAATTCACCCCTCCACTTT | CASSKAGRVSSPGNSPLHF
TRBJ1-1 | - | TRBV18 | TRBD1 | TGTGCCAGCTCACAGGACAGGGGGAACACTGAAGCTTTCTTT | CASSQDRGNTEAFF
TRBJ2-7 | once | TRBV13 | - | TGTGCCAGCAGCAAACAGCTCCAAAGCTCCTACGAGCAGTACTTC | CASSKQLQSSYEQYF
TRBJ2-1 | few | TRBV18 | - | TGTGCCAGCTCCGTTGGGGAGGGGGCCTACAATGAGCAGTTCTTC | CASSVGEGAYNEQFF
TRBJ2-7 | - | TRBV7-2 | TRBD1 | TGTGCCAGCAGCCGCGGGACAGGGGTGGGCGAGCAGTACTTC | CASSRGTGVGEQYF
TRBJ1-2 | - | TRBV5-4 | - | TGTGCCAGCAGCTGGAGCGACGGCTGGCTCTATGGCTACACCTTC | CASSWSDGWLYGYTF
TRBJ1-2 | - | TRBV5-6 | TRBD1 | TGTGCCAGCAGCGGGACAGGCGGGGGAGATGGCTACACCTTC | CASSGTGGGDGYTF
TRBJ1-4 | once | TRBV7-2 | TRBD1 | TGTGCCAGCAGCTCCGACAGGGCAGGGGAAAAACTGTTTTTT | CASSSDRAGEKLFF
TRBJ1-2 | - | TRBV5-5 | - | TGTGCCAGCAGCTTGGAGCCAGGGTTGGGCTACACCTTC | CASSLEPGLGYTF
TRBJ2-5 | - | TRBV7-3 | - | TGTGCCAGCAGCTTAGGCCCTCCGAGGGTACAGGAGACCCAGTACTTC | CASSLGPPRVQETQYF
TRBJ1-1 | - | TRBV7-2 | - | TGTGCCAGCAGCCTGCAGGGGTCGGACACTGAAGCTTTCTTT | CASSLQGSDTEAFF
TRBJ1-6 | few | TRBV18 | - | TGTGCCAGCTCACCAGACTACAGAGATTCACCCCTCCACTTT | CASSPDYRDSPLHF
TRBJ2-2 | few | TRBV6-1 | - | TGTGCCAGCAGGATGGGGACCGGGGAGCTGTTTTTT | CASRMGTGELFF
TRBJ1-2 | once | TRBV11-2 | - | TGTGCCAGCAGCTTCTCCTCCGGGATCACCTATGGCTACACCTTC | CASSFSSGITYGYTF
TRBJ1-3 | - | TRBV4-3 | - | TGCGCCAGCAGCCAAGATCTGCCAGGGGAAATCCAACTGTTCTCTGGAAACACCATATATTTT | CASSQDLPGEIQLFSGNTIYF
TRBJ2-5 | - | TRBV5-4 | TRBD1 | TGTGCCAGCAGCTTGGCAAGGGACAGAGAGACCCAGTACTTC | CASSLARDRETQYF
TRBJ1-1 | once | TRBV10-1 | TRBD1 | TGCGCCAGCAGTGAGTCTACAGGGGCCCCTATAAACACTGAAGCTTTCTTT | CASSESTGAPINTEAFF
TRBJ1-3 | - | TRBV18 | - | TGTGCCAGCTCACACAGTCAACAAACGATTACCTCTGGAAACACCATATATTTT | CASSHSQQTITSGNTIYF
TRBJ2-5 | - | TRBV5-4 | TRBD2 | TGTGCCAGCAGCCCTATAGCGGGGGGGAAAGAGACCCAGTACTTC | CASSPIAGGKETQYF
TRBJ1-2 | - | TRBV25-1 | TRBD1 | TGTGCCAGCAGAAGGACAGGGGAGGACTATGGCTACACCTTC | CASRRTGEDYGYTF
TRBJ1-3 | - | TRBV7-2 | - | TGTGCCAGCAGCTTCAGAGGGAACTCTGGAAACACCATATATTTT | CASSFRGNSGNTIYF
TRBJ2-7 | - | TRBV10-1 | TRBD1 | TGCGCCAGCAGCGACGCACAGGGGGCGAACTACGAGCAGTACTTC | CASSDAQGANYEQYF
TRBJ1-2 | - | TRBV6-5 | TRBD1 | TGTGCCAGCAGTAGGGACAGGGAAGGCTACACCTTC | CASSRDREGYTF
TRBJ1-3 | - | TRBV7-2 | - | TGTGCCAGCAGCCAGGGGAACTCTGGAAACACCATATATTTT | CASSQGNSGNTIYF
TRBJ1-1 | - | TRBV9 | TRBD1 | TGTGCCAGCAGCGTAGGGGACAGTCAGAACACTGAAGCTTTCTTT | CASSVGDSQNTEAFF
TRBJ2-7 | - | TRBV6-1 | - | TGTGCCAGCTCCAACATACTCGGCTACGAGCAGTACTTC | CASSNILGYEQYF
TRBJ2-6 | few | TRBV5-1 | - | TGCGCCAGCAGCCCTATCTCTGGGGCCAACGTCCTGACTTTC | CASSPISGANVLTF
TRBJ1-1 | - | TRBV7-6 | - | TGTGCCAGCAGCTCCTTACAAGGGGGCACTGAAGCTTTCTTT | CASSSLQGGTEAFF
TRBJ2-1 | once | TRBV10-3 | - | TGTGCCATCAGTGAGGGAGGGAGGAGGGAGGATGAGCAGTTCTTC | CAISEGGRREDEQFF
TRBJ1-1 | - | TRBV25-1 | TRBD1 | TGTGCCAGCAGTGAATACCCAGGGGGCTTCCCTGAAGCTTTCTTT | CASSEYPGGFPEAFF